This TCR beta chain was retrieved from a study of cytomegalovirus exposure and HLA in healthy donors. Germline V gene lookup returns CDR1 SGDLS and CDR2 YYNGEE. This CDR3 has 16 residues. Trimming removed 4 bases from V and 7 bases from J; junction bases left unmatched: 12. It was with 60 Vbeta and 13 Jbeta primers that the PCR ran. Clones were read by immunoSEQ multiplex PCR, and TCRdb kept only the in-frame ones, dropping some. Seen here are approximately 120,000 clones, approximately 87% observed once, and the top ten hold around 20%. The chain employs TRBV9 and TRBJ2-5; 11 nucleotides line up with TRBD2. This TCR was sampled from a man between 18 and 35 years old in good health and CMV-seropositive. What was sequenced was PBMCs. CDR3 DNA sequence: TGTGCCAGCAGCCTGGGTCTAGCGGGGGGCCAGGGGACCCAGTACTTC. It encodes CASSLGLAGGQGTQYF.